This is a list of T cell receptor beta chains from one sample in a study of T cell responses to AZD1222 COVID-19 vaccine. The assay was immunoSEQ multiplex PCR, and TCRdb's table has in-frame clones only and misses some. The table records 60,000 to 100,000 clones, about 90% of them present only once. Source: peripheral blood, taken on day 0 of MenACWY control vaccination. These receptors all stem from an adult in good health. Each CDR3 is given with its conserved first and last residue. D genes are given only for firm matches. A row's size may be missing; if present it is once, few, many or a size class.

D,J,V,size,CDR3,DNA
-,TRBJ2-3,TRBV19,-,CASSQYTDTQYF,TGTGCCAGTAGTCAATACACAGATACGCAGTATTTT
-,TRBJ2-1,TRBV11-2,-,CASSLDAWGLFF,TGTGCCAGCAGCTTAGATGCATGGGGTCTGTTCTTC
TRBD2,TRBJ2-5,TRBV29-1,-,CSVEFGHGGETQYF,TGCAGCGTTGAATTCGGGCACGGGGGGGAGACCCAGTACTTC
-,TRBJ2-1,TRBV18,-,CASSPTGGTAYNEQFF,TGTGCCAGCTCACCGACGGGCGGGACGGCCTACAATGAGCAGTTCTTC
-,TRBJ2-5,TRBV7-3,-,CASSLYPGRAETQYF,TGTGCCAGCAGCTTATATCCGGGCAGGGCAGAGACCCAGTACTTC
-,TRBJ1-6,TRBV16,-,CASSLGQTNSPLHF,TGTGCCAGCAGCCTCGGGCAGACCAATTCACCCCTCCACTTT
TRBD2,TRBJ2-7,TRBV13,-,CASSPTSGSNEQYF,TGTGCCAGCAGCCCTACTAGCGGGAGCAACGAGCAGTACTTC
-,TRBJ1-1,TRBV7-9,-,CASRGVSMNTEAFF,TGTGCCAGCAGGGGTGTTTCGATGAACACTGAAGCTTTCTTT
-,TRBJ2-5,TRBV7-9,-,CASNQKGQETQYF,TGTGCCAGCAACCAAAAGGGGCAAGAGACCCAGTACTTC
TRBD1,TRBJ1-1,TRBV5-1,-,CASSNGQGHTEAFF,TGCGCCAGCAGCAACGGACAGGGTCACACTGAAGCTTTCTTT
TRBD2,TRBJ2-5,TRBV7-2,-,CASSFGGEETQYF,TGTGCCAGCAGCTTCGGGGGGGAAGAGACCCAGTACTTC
-,TRBJ2-3,TRBV7-3,-,CASSRDRRPDTQYF,TGTGCCAGCAGCCGGGACCGGAGACCAGATACGCAGTATTTT
TRBD2,TRBJ2-3,TRBV6-2/TRBV6-3,-,CASSYSSSGRGTDTQYF,TGTGCCAGCAGTTACTCGAGTTCCGGGAGGGGGACAGATACGCAGTATTTT
TRBD1,TRBJ1-6,TRBV10-3,-,CAIRPGTGGNSPLHF,TGTGCCATCAGACCCGGGACAGGTGGAAATTCACCCCTCCACTTT
TRBD1,TRBJ2-2,TRBV7-2,-,CASSFSGQGSGELFF,TGTGCCAGCAGCTTCTCGGGACAGGGGTCCGGGGAGCTGTTTTTT
-,TRBJ1-5,TRBV6-5,-,CASSYIRGPNQPQHF,TGTGCCAGCAGTTACATCAGGGGACCGAATCAGCCCCAGCATTTT
-,TRBJ1-4,TRBV4-3,-,CASSRGPNEKLFF,TGCGCCAGCAGCCGAGGGCCTAATGAAAAACTGTTTTTT
-,TRBJ2-3,TRBV7-2,once,CASSLFAGSTDTQYF,TGTGCCAGCAGCTTATTCGCGGGGAGCACAGATACGCAGTATTTT
TRBD2,TRBJ2-3,TRBV28,-,CAARGAVSTDTQYF,TGTGCCGCGCGGGGGGCGGTTTCAACAGATACGCAGTATTTT
TRBD1,TRBJ1-5,TRBV5-6,once,CASSKTGGGSNQPQHF,TGTGCCAGCAGCAAAACAGGGGGTGGTAGCAATCAGCCCCAGCATTTT
TRBD2,TRBJ2-1,TRBV18,-,CASSPLRLAGGRGNEQFF,TGTGCCAGCTCACCACTCCGACTAGCGGGAGGGCGAGGTAATGAGCAGTTCTTC
-,TRBJ1-5,TRBV27,-,CASSSAMGNQPQHF,TGTGCCAGCAGTTCCGCAATGGGGAATCAGCCCCAGCATTTT
TRBD1,TRBJ2-3,TRBV19,-,CASRGQGTDTQYF,TGTGCCAGTAGGGGACAGGGCACAGATACGCAGTATTTT
-,TRBJ2-1,TRBV7-9,few,CASSPTLAGTNENNEQFF,TGTGCCAGCAGCCCTACCCTAGCCGGGACGAATGAAAACAATGAGCAGTTCTTC
-,TRBJ1-1,TRBV15,-,CATSREAPGVTEAFF,TGTGCCACCAGCAGAGAGGCTCCAGGGGTAACTGAAGCTTTCTTT
TRBD2,TRBJ2-7,TRBV27,-,CASSPGGSDEQYF,TGTGCCAGCAGTCCGGGGGGTTCGGACGAGCAGTACTTC
-,TRBJ1-3,TRBV6-1,-,CASSEAQGTRGNTIYF,TGTGCCAGCAGTGAAGCTCAAGGGACAAGAGGAAACACCATATATTTT
TRBD1,TRBJ2-2,TRBV2,-,CASRRDREHGELFF,TGTGCCAGCCGCCGGGACAGGGAACACGGGGAGCTGTTTTTT
TRBD1,TRBJ2-7,TRBV4-3,once,CASSQDLVGGQGFYEQYF,TGCGCCAGCAGCCAAGATCTTGTTGGTGGACAGGGTTTCTACGAGCAGTACTTC
-,TRBJ1-4,TRBV7-6,-,CASSLGGTTYGNEKLFF,TGTGCCAGCAGCTTAGGCGGGACAACCTACGGGAACGAAAAACTGTTTTTT
-,TRBJ1-5,TRBV30,-,CAWSPGQHSNQPQHF,TGTGCCTGGAGTCCCGGACAACATTCCAATCAGCCCCAGCATTTT
-,TRBJ1-4,TRBV7-9,-,CATSGRGEKLFF,TGTGCCACCTCCGGACGGGGGGAGAAACTGTTTTTT
-,TRBJ1-5,TRBV28,once,CASSLQGGSNQPQHF,TGTGCCAGCAGTTTACAGGGCGGGAGCAATCAGCCCCAGCATTTT
-,TRBJ2-1,TRBV28,-,CASSLRQDTYNEQFF,TGTGCCAGCAGTTTAAGACAGGATACCTACAATGAGCAGTTCTTC
-,TRBJ2-2,TRBV11-2,once,CASSLLGTGNTGELFF,TGTGCCAGCAGCTTATTAGGGACTGGAAACACCGGGGAGCTGTTTTTT
TRBD1,TRBJ1-5,TRBV4-1,-,CASSLSPGTGDQPQHF,TGCGCCAGCAGCCTTTCCCCCGGGACAGGTGATCAGCCCCAGCATTTT
-,TRBJ2-7,TRBV19,-,CASSIVPDSYEQYF,TGTGCCAGTAGTATAGTCCCGGACTCCTACGAGCAGTACTTC
TRBD2,TRBJ2-1,TRBV18,-,CASSLQTSGGNEQFF,TGTGCCAGCTCACTACAAACTAGCGGGGGAAATGAGCAGTTCTTC
TRBD2,TRBJ2-1,TRBV7-6,-,CASSLGTSGTYNEQFF,TGTGCCAGCAGCTTAGGGACTAGCGGCACCTACAATGAGCAGTTCTTC
-,TRBJ1-5,TRBV6-5,-,CASGAGNSNQPQHF,TGTGCCAGCGGGGCAGGGAATAGCAATCAGCCCCAGCATTTT
TRBD2,TRBJ2-3,TRBV5-1,once,CASSTGWRAGGVGDTQYF,TGCGCCAGCAGCACCGGGTGGCGAGCGGGGGGCGTTGGAGATACGCAGTATTTT
-,TRBJ1-6,TRBV7-3,-,CASSGGNSPLHF,TGTGCCAGCAGCGGGGGTAATTCACCCCTCCACTTT
TRBD1,TRBJ2-7,TRBV4-3,-,CASSQVAGGSYEQYF,TGCGCCAGCAGCCAAGTCGCAGGGGGCTCCTACGAGCAGTACTTC